A selection of T cell receptor beta chains follows, all from one sample in a study of T cell responses to AZD1222 COVID-19 vaccine. Method: immunoSEQ multiplex PCR; TCRdb's copy keeps in-frame clones and lacks some. Found here are about 140,000 clones, about 92% of them singletons; the top ten hold around 1%. Specimen: peripheral blood, collected on day 0 of MenACWY control vaccination. The receptors were gathered from an adult in good health. CDR3s include the opening cysteine and the closing phenylalanine or tryptophan. D genes are given only for firm matches. Clone size, where shown, is once, few, many, or a class for clones that have expanded.

J gene	D gene	clone size	V gene	CDR3 DNA	CDR3 protein
TRBJ2-7	TRBD2	-	TRBV7-9	TGTGCCAGCAGCTTGGCGGGGGGCTACGAGCAGTACTTC	CASSLAGGYEQYF
TRBJ2-7	-	-	TRBV13	TGTGCCAGCAGCCCGAGTTGGGGTGGGAGGGAGCAGTACTTC	CASSPSWGGREQYF
TRBJ2-1	TRBD1	-	TRBV2	TGTGCCAGCACGCGGGACAGGGGGTACAATGAGCAGTTCTTC	CASTRDRGYNEQFF
TRBJ2-1	-	-	TRBV19	TGTGCCAGTAGTACCCACCTCGCCTACAATGAGCAGTTCTTC	CASSTHLAYNEQFF
TRBJ1-2	-	-	TRBV5-1	TGCGCCAGCACCCTTACCGGGGATTATGGCTACACCTTC	CASTLTGDYGYTF
TRBJ2-1	-	-	TRBV5-1	TGCGCCAGCAGCTTGGAGCCTAGCGTAGGTGAGCAGTTCTTC	CASSLEPSVGEQFF
TRBJ2-2	-	once	TRBV5-1	TGCGCCAGCAGCTTGGATCCAGTAAACACCGGGGAGCTGTTTTTT	CASSLDPVNTGELFF
TRBJ2-7	TRBD1	-	TRBV11-2	TGTGCCAGCAGCTTGGACAGGGTGGAATCCTACGAGCAGTACTTC	CASSLDRVESYEQYF
TRBJ1-5	-	-	TRBV10-2	TGCGCCAGCAGTGAGTCGGGGGGAAGCAATCAGCCCCAGCATTTT	CASSESGGSNQPQHF
TRBJ2-7	-	-	TRBV6-5	TGTGCCAGCAGTTACATGGACGAGCAGTACTTC	CASSYMDEQYF
TRBJ1-1	-	-	TRBV3-1/TRBV3-2	TGTGCCAGCAGCCTCCGGAGTGACACTGAAGCTTTCTTT	CASSLRSDTEAFF
TRBJ1-1	TRBD1	-	TRBV7-9	TGTGCCAGCAGCTTAGCGGGGGGACAGTATGAGCCTTTCTTT	CASSLAGGQYEPFF
TRBJ2-3	-	-	TRBV5-1	TGCGCCAGCAGCGCAGGACAGACCACAGATACGCAGTATTTT	CASSAGQTTDTQYF
TRBJ1-2	-	-	TRBV28	TGTGCCAGCAGTTTCCTCCTGGGGCGTAGGTATGGCTACACCTTC	CASSFLLGRRYGYTF
TRBJ2-1	TRBD1	-	TRBV24-1	TGTGCCACCAGTGATTGGGGCGGACAGGGCAATGAGCAGTTCTTC	CATSDWGGQGNEQFF
TRBJ2-2	-	-	TRBV24-1	TGTGCCACCAGTGATTTAACGGCGGGCACCGGGGAGCTGTTTTTT	CATSDLTAGTGELFF
TRBJ2-3	TRBD2	-	TRBV28	TGTGCCAGCAGCCGTATAGCGGGAGGGCGGGGAGATACGCAGTATTTT	CASSRIAGGRGDTQYF
TRBJ1-4	-	-	TRBV19	TGTGCCAGTAGCCACGGACAGCCCAATGAAAAACTGTTTTTT	CASSHGQPNEKLFF
TRBJ2-7	TRBD2	-	TRBV7-3	TGTGCCAGCAGTCCGAGCGGGGGCCCTCTTTACGAGCAGTACTTC	CASSPSGGPLYEQYF
TRBJ2-7	-	-	TRBV6-5	TGTGCCAGCAGGATGGGGGGCACCTACGAGCAGTACTTC	CASRMGGTYEQYF
TRBJ1-6	-	once	TRBV7-9	TGTGCCAGCAGCTTCGGTGTTTCACCCCTCCACTTT	CASSFGVSPLHF
TRBJ1-2	-	once	TRBV25-1	TGTGCCAGCAGTGAATATCGTGGAAATTATGGCTACACCTTC	CASSEYRGNYGYTF
TRBJ2-2	-	once	TRBV5-6	TGTGCCAGCAGCTTTCTAGGGGCTGGCGGGGGGGAGCTGTTTTTT	CASSFLGAGGGELFF
TRBJ2-7	TRBD1	-	TRBV7-9	TGTGCCAGCAGCCCCGGGACAGGGCGTCTAGAGCAGTACTTC	CASSPGTGRLEQYF
TRBJ2-7	-	-	TRBV6-5	TGTGCCAGCAGTACTTGGACAGTAGGATCGTGGGAGCAGTACTTC	CASSTWTVGSWEQYF
TRBJ2-7	TRBD2	-	TRBV19	TGTGCCAGTAGTATCGTAGCGGGACTAAACTACGAGCAGTACTTC	CASSIVAGLNYEQYF
TRBJ2-1	-	-	TRBV5-8	TGTGCCAGCAGCTTGAGGATGGCAGGAGAGTTCTTC	CASSLRMAGEFF
TRBJ1-2	-	-	TRBV6-4	TGTGCCAGCAGTGCCTCCTTGTGGGGATCGCCTTATGGCTACACCTTC	CASSASLWGSPYGYTF
TRBJ1-1	-	-	TRBV6-6	TGTGCCAGCAGACAGTCCTCTGCGAACACTGAAGCTTTCTTT	CASRQSSANTEAFF
TRBJ1-4	-	-	TRBV4-3	TGCGCCAGCAGCCAAGATAAGCGCGTACAGGGAGGTGAAAAACTGTTTTTT	CASSQDKRVQGGEKLFF
TRBJ1-1	-	-	TRBV28	TGTGCCAGCAGGGTCAACACTGAAGCTTTCTTT	CASRVNTEAFF
TRBJ2-7	-	-	TRBV9	TGTGCCAGCAGCGCCGGACAGAGAGCGGGCCGGTACGAGCAGTACTTC	CASSAGQRAGRYEQYF
TRBJ2-1	-	-	TRBV5-4	TGTGCCAGCAGCTTGGGCAGTCCGAGCTCCTACAATGAGCAGTTCTTC	CASSLGSPSSYNEQFF
TRBJ1-5	-	-	TRBV7-9	TGTGCCAGCAGCTTAGCGTTCAGATCTGGGCGGAAGAATCAGCCCCAGCATTTT	CASSLAFRSGRKNQPQHF
TRBJ1-6	-	-	TRBV4-3	TGCGCCAGCAGCCAAGTGCTGGAAGGGGCAAATTGGCCCCTCCACTTT	CASSQVLEGANWPLHF
TRBJ2-7	-	-	TRBV3-1/TRBV3-2	TGTGCCAGCAGCCAAGTCTTCGACAGCTACGAGCAGTACTTC	CASSQVFDSYEQYF
TRBJ2-3	TRBD1	-	TRBV23-1	TGCGCCAGCAGACCCAACTCGGACAGGGCTGGCACAGATACGCAGTATTTT	CASRPNSDRAGTDTQYF
TRBJ1-2	-	-	TRBV27	TGTGCCAGCAGTTTATCGCCCTGGGGGGCGCTTAACTATGGCTACACCTTC	CASSLSPWGALNYGYTF
TRBJ2-2	TRBD1	-	TRBV7-9	TGTGCCAGCAGCTTACATCTGGGACAGGGTCTGCCGGGGGAGCTGTTTTTT	CASSLHLGQGLPGELFF
TRBJ1-1	-	-	TRBV20-1	TGCAGTGCTAGTACTGGGGGGGTACAAACTGAAGCTTTCTTT	CSASTGGVQTEAFF
TRBJ2-7	TRBD2	-	TRBV25-1	TGTGCCAGCAGTGAATATGAATCTAGCGGACGCTACGAGCAGTACTTC	CASSEYESSGRYEQYF
TRBJ1-5	-	few	TRBV7-2	TGTGCCAGCAGCCTCCAGGGAAGTCAGCCCCAGCATTTT	CASSLQGSQPQHF